This T cell receptor beta chain was identified during a study of blood T cell repertoires in COVID-19. Original processing methods: For nucleated cells, counts were estimated from reference gene primer amplification. The assay was immunoSEQ multiplex PCR, and TCRdb's table has in-frame clones only and misses some. From that table come the V and J calls and clone size; the DNA was used to work out D and trimming. Among about 180,000 clones, about 85% were seen once, and the ten largest hold more than 5%. In terms of age and location, participants ranged from roughly 18 to 90 years and lived in approximately 26 US areas. Clinical history as reported by participants underpinned cohort assignment. Two negative PCRs, clearance, or symptom resolution had been documented for recovered Cohort 3 donors. V was clipped by 3 bases and J by 2 bases, with 2 bases between them. Per the germline V gene, CDR1 is SGHNT and CDR2 is YENEEA. CDR3 length equals 13 residues.

The genes are TRBV11-3 and TRBJ2-6; D gene unclear. This receptor was obtained from a man in his forties or fifties who had recovered from COVID-19. Sequencing input: PBMCs or T cells enriched from blood (not recorded which). CDR3 loop: CASSFTGANVLTF. The CDR3 DNA reads TGTGCCAGCAGCTTCACTGGGGCCAACGTCCTGACTTTC.